This T cell receptor (beta chain) was identified in a study of beta chain features in type 1 diabetes. Broader study findings: Shortening that was moderate but significant affected the TCRB CDR3s of Type 1 diabetes patients in all four CD4+ subsets. Insertion counts at VDJ junctions were lower in type 1 diabetes patients, who also showed more deletions there.

The CDR3 extends over 16 amino acids. Looked up from germline, CDR1 is SGHTA and CDR2 is FQGNSA. The V gene lost 1 base and the J gene lost 2 bases, with 9 bases spanning the gap. cDNA synthesis used the whole RNA isolate, giving expressed TCRB sequences. The table came from immunoSEQ multiplex PCR; TCRdb's copy has only in-frame clones and leaves some out. The sample has 600,000 to 700,000 clones, roughly an eighth seen once; the top ten hold more than 0.1%. This clone was found a few times. Its antigen is not known. The TCR was taken from a man aged 25 to 45 with type 1 diabetes. The sample consisted of naive CD4+ T cells from blood. J is TRBJ2-6 and V is TRBV7-2; no reliable D call. The CDR3 DNA is TGTGCCAGCAGCTTAGGACATCTCACTGGGGCCAACGTCCTGACTTTC. Translated, it gives CASSLGHLTGANVLTF.